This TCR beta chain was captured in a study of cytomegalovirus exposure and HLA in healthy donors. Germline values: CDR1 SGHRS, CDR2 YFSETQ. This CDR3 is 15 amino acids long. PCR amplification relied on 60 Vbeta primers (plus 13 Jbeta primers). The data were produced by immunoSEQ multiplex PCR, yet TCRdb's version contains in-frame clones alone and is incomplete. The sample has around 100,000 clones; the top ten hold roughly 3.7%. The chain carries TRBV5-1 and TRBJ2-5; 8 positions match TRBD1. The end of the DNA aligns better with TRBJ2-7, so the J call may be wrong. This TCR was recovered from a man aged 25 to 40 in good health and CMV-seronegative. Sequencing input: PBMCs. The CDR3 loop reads CASSPDRVNAGEQYF. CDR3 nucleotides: TGCGCCAGCAGCCCGGACAGGGTAAACGCGGGCGAGCAGTACTTC.